This is a list of T cell receptor beta chains from one sample in a study of CD8 T cells in Susac syndrome. Each CDR3 protein gets one entry after TCRdb re-called the immunoSEQ multiplex PCR reads with MiXCR. This sample has about 140,000 distinct CDR3 sequences, with nearly 95% found just once. The sample was CD8+ T cells from PBMCs. These receptor sequences come from a human donor in good health. The CDR3 runs from the conserved cysteine through the conserved F or W. The D gene is left open where the match is weak. Clone size appears in some rows only: once, few, many, or a class for an expanded clone.

clone_size,cdr3_length,d_call,v_call,j_call,cdr3_nt,cdr3_aa
NA,13,NA,TRBV24-1,TRBJ2-2,TGTGCCACCAGTGATTCGAATATCGGGGAGCTGTTTTTT,CATSDSNIGELFF
NA,14,TRBD2,TRBV28,TRBJ2-7,TGTGCCAGCAGTTCGCCGGGACTAGCTAGCGAGCAGTACTTC,CASSSPGLASEQYF
NA,16,TRBD2,TRBV6-2/TRBV6-3,TRBJ2-1,TGTGCCAGCAGTGCCTCCTTAGCGGGGGGTTACAATGAGCAGTTCTTC,CASSASLAGGYNEQFF
NA,17,TRBD1,TRBV29-1,TRBJ2-1,TGCAGCGTTGCTGGGGTACCCGGGACAGGGACCCACAATGAGCAGTTCTTC,CSVAGVPGTGTHNEQFF
NA,15,TRBD2,TRBV27,TRBJ2-7,TGTGCCAGCAGTTTAGGCCGGGGCGGGAGCTACGAGCAGTACTTC,CASSLGRGGSYEQYF
NA,14,TRBD1,TRBV29-1,TRBJ2-7,TGCAGCGTTGATGGGACAGGGACCAGAAACGAGCAGTACTTC,CSVDGTGTRNEQYF
NA,14,TRBD2,TRBV28,TRBJ2-5,TGTGCCAGCAGGGTAGCGGGGCTCCAAGAGACCCAGTACTTC,CASRVAGLQETQYF
NA,11,NA,TRBV30,TRBJ1-1,TGTGCCTCCCCCCACAACACTGAAGCTTTCTTT,CASPHNTEAFF
NA,12,NA,TRBV15,TRBJ1-4,TGTGCCACCAGCAGTGGAAATGAAAAACTGTTTTTT,CATSSGNEKLFF
NA,14,TRBD2,TRBV30,TRBJ2-7,TGTGCCGCGCCGACTAGCGGGAGCTCCTACGAGCAGTACTTC,CAAPTSGSSYEQYF
NA,14,NA,TRBV6-5,TRBJ2-7,TGTGCCAGCAGTTTTCAGCCAGGTTCTCGTGAGCAGTACTTC,CASSFQPGSREQYF
NA,21,TRBD2,TRBV7-8,TRBJ2-3,TGTGCCAGCAGCACGCGCCGACTAGCGGGAGGGCCGATCTCTGGTACAGATACGCAGTATTTT,CASSTRRLAGGPISGTDTQYF
once,13,NA,TRBV27,TRBJ2-3,TGTGCCAGCAGAACGGACAGCATAGATACGCAGTATTTT,CASRTDSIDTQYF
NA,13,TRBD2,TRBV20-1,TRBJ2-1,TGCAGTGCATCAAGCGGGAGTATCAATGAGCAGTTCTTC,CSASSGSINEQFF
NA,17,NA,TRBV27,TRBJ2-6,TGTGCCAGCAGTTTGACAGCCTTCCTCTCCGGGGCCAACGTCCTGACTTTC,CASSLTAFLSGANVLTF
NA,14,NA,TRBV7-9,TRBJ1-2,TGTGCCAGCAGCTCTCAGGGGCCTTCGGATGGCTACACCTTC,CASSSQGPSDGYTF
NA,16,TRBD2,TRBV5-6,TRBJ2-7,TGTGCCAGCAGCCTGCTACCGGGAGGGCTATTCAACGAGCAGTACTTC,CASSLLPGGLFNEQYF
NA,14,TRBD2,TRBV13,TRBJ2-7,TGTGCCAGCAGCGCCAGACTAGCGGGATACGAGCAGTACTTC,CASSARLAGYEQYF
NA,17,NA,TRBV7-9,TRBJ2-2,TGTGCCAGCAGCGCCCCGCGGGGACTCTTTAACACCGGGGAGCTGTTTTTT,CASSAPRGLFNTGELFF
NA,11,NA,TRBV30,TRBJ1-1,TGTGCCTGGAGTGTGGGGAATGAAGCTTTCTTT,CAWSVGNEAFF
NA,13,NA,TRBV7-2,TRBJ2-7,TGTGCCAGCAGGCCCACCGGGGTAGGCGAGCAGTACTTC,CASRPTGVGEQYF
NA,14,NA,TRBV20-1,TRBJ1-2,TGCAGTGCTAAATCGGACACCGCCTTAGGGGGCTACACCTTC,CSAKSDTALGGYTF
NA,12,NA,TRBV24-1,TRBJ2-5,TGTGCCACCAGTGATTTAGTGGAGACCCAGTACTTC,CATSDLVETQYF
NA,15,TRBD2,TRBV4-3,TRBJ2-1,TGCGCCAGCAGCCAGCGGTGGGAGGGCCAAAATGAGCAGTTCTTC,CASSQRWEGQNEQFF
NA,13,TRBD2,TRBV27,TRBJ2-1,TGTGCCAGCAGTTTAGAAGGACTAGCGGGGGAGTTCTTC,CASSLEGLAGEFF
NA,16,TRBD2,TRBV4-2,TRBJ2-3,TGTGCCAGCAGCTCCCGGACTAGCGGGGGGGGAGATACGCAGTATTTT,CASSSRTSGGGDTQYF
NA,14,NA,TRBV27,TRBJ1-1,TGTGCCAGCAGTTTGACAGCCCCGAACACTGAAGCTTTCTTT,CASSLTAPNTEAFF
NA,14,NA,TRBV29-1,TRBJ2-1,TGCAGCGTTGATGGATTAGCCTCGAACAATGAGCAGTTCTTC,CSVDGLASNNEQFF
NA,14,NA,TRBV3-1,TRBJ2-7,TGTGCCAGCAGCCACCCAAGGGTACCTTACGAGCAGTACTTC,CASSHPRVPYEQYF
few,12,NA,TRBV14,TRBJ2-5,TGTGCCAGCAGTGGGCAACAAGAGACCCAGTACTTC,CASSGQQETQYF
NA,16,TRBD2,TRBV20-1,TRBJ2-7,TGCAGTGCTAGAGAACTAGCGGGAGGGGGTTTCTACGAGCAGTACTTC,CSARELAGGGFYEQYF
NA,14,NA,TRBV27,TRBJ1-5,TGTGCCAGCAGTTTATTGGCAGGGAATCAGCCCCAGCATTTT,CASSLLAGNQPQHF
NA,13,NA,TRBV5-6,TRBJ2-7,TGTGCCAGCAGCGGCGGGGCCACCTACGAGCAGTACTTC,CASSGGATYEQYF
NA,13,NA,TRBV5-1,TRBJ1-2,TGCGCCAGCAGCTTGGCCTCTGAGGAAGGCTACACCTTC,CASSLASEEGYTF
once,13,TRBD2,TRBV9,TRBJ2-1,TGTGCCAGCAGCTCGGGGGGGCTTAATGAGCAGTTCTTC,CASSSGGLNEQFF
NA,13,NA,TRBV28,TRBJ2-2,TGTGCCAGCAGCCCTAAGATTCGCGGGGAGCTGTTTTTT,CASSPKIRGELFF
NA,15,TRBD2,TRBV9,TRBJ2-1,TGTGCCAGCAGCGGGAGAGCGGGAGGGTATTTTGAGCAGTTCTTC,CASSGRAGGYFEQFF
NA,15,NA,TRBV7-9,TRBJ1-4,TGTGCCAGCAGCTCAGGACGCTGGGATAATGAAAAGGTGTTTTTT,CASSSGRWDNEKVFF
NA,14,NA,TRBV6-1,TRBJ1-1,TGTGCCAGCAGTGAACTGGAGGGACGCACTGAAGCTTTCTTT,CASSELEGRTEAFF
NA,15,NA,TRBV3-1,TRBJ2-5,TGTGCCAGCAGCCAAGATCGGTGGGGCCAAGAGACCCAGTACTTC,CASSQDRWGQETQYF
NA,13,NA,TRBV27,TRBJ1-2,TGTGCCAGCAGTTTAGAGGGTGGCTATGGCTACACCTTC,CASSLEGGYGYTF
NA,15,TRBD1,TRBV29-1,TRBJ1-1,TGCAGCGTTGAGGGGACAGGGGATGTGAACACTGAAGCTTTCTTT,CSVEGTGDVNTEAFF
once,14,TRBD1,TRBV28,TRBJ2-7,TGTGCCAGCAGTTTCCGGGACAGTGGCCACGAGCAGTACTTC,CASSFRDSGHEQYF
NA,15,NA,TRBV7-2,TRBJ2-7,TGTGCCAGCAGCCCGCACTTCTCTAGGCACTACGAGCAGTACTTC,CASSPHFSRHYEQYF